A single sample gave rise to the 5 T cell receptor beta chains below, sequenced in a study of blood T cell repertoires in COVID-19. Only in-frame clones appear in the TCRdb table, and some are missing; sequencing was by immunoSEQ multiplex PCR. The sample contains around 250,000 clones, around nine tenths of which appear only once. Sequencing was carried out using PBMCs or T cells enriched from blood (not recorded which). The receptors shown here come from a woman in her forties or fifties who had recovered from COVID-19.

The V call is TRBV7-2, the J call TRBJ1-3, with TRBD1 as a possible D gene (6 bases). The CDR3 consists of 15 residues. Trimming took 1 base from V and 4 from J, leaving 11 bases between them. Germline values: CDR1 SGHTA, CDR2 FQGNSA. The CDR3 loop reads CASSLVPGTGNTIYF. The CDR3, as DNA: TGTGCCAGCAGCTTAGTCCCGGGGACAGGAAACACCATATATTTT.

In nucleotides, the CDR3 is TGTGCCAGCGGGACCCGGGACACCCTTATGGAGCAGTACTTC. Translation gives CASGTRDTLMEQYF. The chain joins TRBV27 to TRBJ2-7; the D gene is possibly TRBD1 (6 bases). This CDR3 comprises 14 residues. CDR1 and CDR2 (germline): MNHEY, SMNVEV (reference sequence). The germline V and J ends were trimmed by 8 bases and 7 bases, with 21 bases remaining between them.

This sequence joins TRBV9 and TRBJ2-7; D is unclear. The CDR3 is 14 amino acids. CDR1 and CDR2 from the germline V gene are SGDLS and YYNGEE. Trimming shortened V by 0 bases and J by 3 bases, and 10 bases separated the two germline ends. The CDR3 nucleotides read TGTGCCAGCAGCGTAGGTTCGCGGCGCTACGAGCAGTACTTC. Its protein is CASSVGSRRYEQYF.

This chain connects TRBV7-6 to TRBJ2-2, with 9 bases that match TRBD1. The germline V gene encodes CDR1 SGHVS and CDR2 FNYEAQ. The V gene end was trimmed by 8 bases and the J gene end by 5 bases; junction bases not matched to a gene: 3. This CDR3 comprises 13 residues. CDR3 residues: CASGTGQTGELFF. The DNA of the CDR3 is TGTGCCAGCGGGACAGGGCAGACCGGGGAGCTGTTTTTT.

The chain carries TRBV5-4 and TRBJ2-1; 9 positions match TRBD2. From germline, CDR1 is SGHNT and CDR2 YYREEE (reference sequence). V was pared by 3 bases and J by 6 bases, with 4 bases of the junction left unmatched. CDR3 length: 14 residues. CDR3 region: CASSSRRGGNEQFF. The DNA of the CDR3 is TGTGCCAGCAGCTCGCGGCGGGGGGGCAATGAGCAGTTCTTC.